The sequence of this TCR beta chain was determined in a study of cytomegalovirus exposure and HLA in healthy donors. With 60 Vbeta and 13 Jbeta primers, the PCR was carried out. Using immunoSEQ multiplex PCR, the repertoire was profiled, and TCRdb retains in-frame clones only, with some absent. The data show roughly 150,000 clones, around 73% seen once. The sample was PBMCs. This clonotype originated in a woman aged 18-35 years in good health and CMV-seropositive.

This CDR3 is CASSMVAAYNEQFF. The CDR3 coding sequence is TGTGCCAGTAGTATGGTGGCAGCCTACAATGAGCAGTTCTTC. The chain links TRBV19 to TRBJ2-1; D unclear. Looked up from germline, CDR1 is LNHDA and CDR2 is SQIVND (reference sequence). The CDR3 runs 14 residues. Trimming took 3 bases from V and 2 from J, leaving 8 bases between them.